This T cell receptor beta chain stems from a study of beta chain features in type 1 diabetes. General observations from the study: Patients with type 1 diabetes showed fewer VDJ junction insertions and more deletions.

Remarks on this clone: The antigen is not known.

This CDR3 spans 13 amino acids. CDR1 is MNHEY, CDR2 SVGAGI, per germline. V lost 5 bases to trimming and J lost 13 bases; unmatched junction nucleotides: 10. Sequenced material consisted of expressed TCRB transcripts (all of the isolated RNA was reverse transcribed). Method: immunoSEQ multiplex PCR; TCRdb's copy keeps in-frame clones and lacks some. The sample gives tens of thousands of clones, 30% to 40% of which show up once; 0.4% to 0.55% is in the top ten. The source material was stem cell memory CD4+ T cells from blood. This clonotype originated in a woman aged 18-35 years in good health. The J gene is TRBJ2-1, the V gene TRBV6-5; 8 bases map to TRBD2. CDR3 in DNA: TGTGCCAGCAGTGCGGACCTCGGGGGGGAACAGTTCTTC. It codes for CASSADLGGEQFF.